A single T cell receptor beta chain is shown here with its context. Its antigen is currently not known. Nothing much larger sits one base from this clone, and base qualities are not available. According to the germline V gene, CDR1 reads SGHRS and CDR2 reads YFSETQ. V was cut back by 5 bases and J by 3 bases, leaving a gap of 9 bases between them. Including cysteine and phenylalanine, the CDR3 has 12 amino acids. The sequence is cut down to CDR3 DNA, 36 bases in frame from base 1. These data belong to a study of Ad26.COV2.S vaccination and SARS-CoV-2 variants (dated by TCRdb to the early 2020s). Study-wide context: Donors in the vaccine arm were drawn from COV1001, a multicentre, randomized, double-blind, placebo-controlled phase I-IIa trial testing Ad26.COV2.S in healthy adults. Ad26.COV2.S was administered intramuscularly at a dose of 5x10^10 or 1x10^11 viral particles, either as one shot or as two shots given 56 days apart. Throughout the experiments and outcome assessment, investigators stayed blinded to trial group allocation. Trial participants were randomized into five groups of five, in which low-dose or high-dose Ad26.COV2.S was given once or twice, or placebo was given on both occasions. TCRbeta repertoire sequencing served as the tool for gauging how specific and how broad the SARS-CoV-2-reactive T cell receptors were following Ad26.COV2.S vaccination. The TCR-sequenced set comprised around 32 samples: around 20 Ad26.COV2.S vaccine recipients, 5 placebo recipients and 8 SARS-CoV-2 convalescent individuals.

Taken with the paper, the label for treatment or condition translates to: 15 to 20 received Ad26.COV2.S at low or high dose, single or two shots; 5 received placebo; per-sample allocation not given. Repertoires of vaccine and placebo recipients were sequenced from samples taken on day 63 after the first injection. In Cohort 1b, about two dozen adults aged 18-55 years were enrolled at a single site in Boston, USA, between 29 July and 7 August 2020. As a vaccine, Ad26.COV2.S was a replication-incompetent adenovirus type 26 vector that expressed a prefusion-stabilized SARS-CoV-2 spike protein derived from the original Wuhan strain. The immunoSEQ Assay was used to sequence TCRbeta CDR3 regions. After extraction, genomic DNA underwent amplification by bias-controlled multiplex PCR, followed by high-throughput sequencing. Per the authors' processing: Collapsing and filtering of sequences were performed to quantify the absolute abundance of each unique TCRbeta CDR3 region. Usable DNA was measured by amplifying reference genes present in all nucleated cells, and TCRbeta template counts were normalized to that usable DNA to estimate T cell fraction. Repertoire TCRs were annotated as SARS-CoV-2-specific by exact matching of V gene, CDR3 amino acid sequence and J gene to a known reactive TCR set. MIRA supplied the reference SARS-CoV-2 TCR set, which was filtered for enrichment in COVID-19-positive ImmuneCODE repertoires so that public or cross-reactive TCRs were removed. Using the MIRA antigens, annotated TCRs were further analysed by specific ORF or by position within an ORF. Depth was the summed frequency of annotated unique rearrangements, while breadth was defined as annotated unique rearrangements over total unique productive rearrangements. TCR breadth was compared between groups using two-sided Wilcoxon rank-sum tests. TCRdb re-hosts the immuneACCESS table, in-frame sequences only. Its copies lack some clones; in the studies checked, an unresolved V gene accounts for under half of them, and the cause for the rest is not known. V, J and clone size were drawn from that table, and D and trimming were deduced from the DNA. The sample has just over 350,000 clones on record, about 85% of them singletons. The ten largest clones take up 2.5% to 3.5% of the sample.

Study-level results and caveats: Vaccine and placebo recipients had similar non-spike TCR breadth, a finding consistent with the vaccine containing only spike. Comparing responses between vaccine doses or regimens was not something the study was powered to do. The authors noted that total T cell responses may have been underestimated by the TCR breadth and depth analyses. After vaccination, spike-specific CD8+ and CD4+ T cell responses were reported to show substantial breadth. Spike-specific TCR breadth was higher in Ad26.COV2.S recipients than in placebo recipients (P = 0.0014).

The chain is assembled from TRBV5-1 and TRBJ2-7; the D region possibly corresponds to TRBD1 (6 bases align). The TCR comes from a person aged 18-65 years who received the Ad26.COV2.S COVID-19 vaccine or a placebo. The material sequenced was peripheral blood, taken in a trial of Ad26.COV2.S vaccine versus placebo. The CDR3 loop reads CASRDRDYEQYF. The sequenced DNA is TGCGCCAGCAGGGACAGAGACTACGAGCAGTACTTC.